This TCR beta chain was observed in a study of T-cell memory formation after mild COVID-19. Study at large: The two donors had largely donor-specific TCR clusters.

This clonotype was counted many times. The antigen remains undetermined. One entry per CDR3 protein results from TCRdb running MiXCR on the 5' RACE reads. The sample contains around 370,000 distinct CDR3 sequences, over 20% of which appear only once. Germline lookup yields CDR1 SGHRS and CDR2 YFSETQ. V was cut by 6 bases and J by 1 base, with 15 bases left in between. The CDR3 has 15 residues. Study findings and constraints: Later expanders leaned CD4+, whereas day 15 to 85 contracting clones were balanced CD4/CD8.

The specimen sequenced was PBMCs or a T cell subset sorted from them (not recorded which). V is TRBV5-1 and J is TRBJ2-3; D might be TRBD2 (5 bases). The sequence was obtained from an adult woman who had mild COVID-19 (a few samples of this study predate the infection). Cell type and time point are not known. Here the CDR3 reads CASIPEGVGTDTQYF. The DNA for the CDR3 is TGCGCCAGCATCCCTGAGGGTGTGGGCACAGATACGCAGTATTTT.